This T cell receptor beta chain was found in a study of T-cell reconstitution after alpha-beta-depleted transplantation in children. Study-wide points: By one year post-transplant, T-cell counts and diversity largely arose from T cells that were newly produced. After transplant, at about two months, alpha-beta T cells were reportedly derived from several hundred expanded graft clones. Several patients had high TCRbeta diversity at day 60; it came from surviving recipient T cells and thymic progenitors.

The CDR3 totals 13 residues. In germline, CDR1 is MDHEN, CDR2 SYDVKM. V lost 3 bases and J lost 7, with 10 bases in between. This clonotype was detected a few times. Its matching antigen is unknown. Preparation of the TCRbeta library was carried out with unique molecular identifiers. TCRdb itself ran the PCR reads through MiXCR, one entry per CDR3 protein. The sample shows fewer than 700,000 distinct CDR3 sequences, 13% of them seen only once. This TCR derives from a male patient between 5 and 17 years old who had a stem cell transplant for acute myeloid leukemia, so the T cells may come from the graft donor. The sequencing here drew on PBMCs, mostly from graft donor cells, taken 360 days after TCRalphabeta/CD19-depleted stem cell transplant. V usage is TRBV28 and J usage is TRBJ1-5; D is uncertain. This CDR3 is CASSFREQQPQHF. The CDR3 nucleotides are TGTGCCAGCAGTTTTCGGGAACAGCAGCCCCAGCATTTT.